The rows below give T cell receptor beta chains drawn from one sample of a study of metastatic and nonmetastatic thyroid tumors. MiXCR reprocessed the PCR reads for TCRdb. The sample includes roughly 15,000 clones, 25% of them seen just once. Source material: blood. The receptors were sampled from a male donor with papillary thyroid cancer or a benign thyroid nodule (not recorded which). Some clones in this sample may be carry-over from other donors' samples. CDR3s leave out the opening cysteine and the closing phenylalanine or tryptophan.

J | V | CDR3
TRBJ2-7 | TRBV28 | ASSFAGSRQGEQY
TRBJ2-5 | TRBV19 | ASSIGQGAKETQY
TRBJ2-1 | TRBV4-1 | ASSQDPASSYNEQF
TRBJ1-1 | TRBV20-1 | SATPLMNTEAF
TRBJ2-3 | TRBV5-1 | ASSLEDRDTDTQY
TRBJ2-6 | TRBV6-2/TRBV6-3 | ASSPEQGVSGANVLT
TRBJ1-2 | TRBV7-3 | ASSVGGQRSYT
TRBJ1-5 | TRBV20-1 | SARPPPNQPQH
TRBJ2-7 | TRBV6-1 | ASSESYTGPYEQY
TRBJ1-1 | TRBV30 | AWSASVEAF
TRBJ1-4 | TRBV20-1 | SARWHRNEKLF
TRBJ1-5 | TRBV12-3/TRBV12-4 | ASSFRTQPQH
TRBJ2-5 | TRBV19 | ASSISPSAQTQY
TRBJ2-7 | TRBV6-2/TRBV6-3 | ASSYEGTSGYEQY
TRBJ2-1 | TRBV6-4 | ASSDGLAGPNEQF
TRBJ1-2 | TRBV6-1 | ASSTGEYYGYT
TRBJ2-7 | TRBV5-1 | ASSLGGSSIVPYEQY
TRBJ1-6 | TRBV20-1 | SARDSRDRNSYNSPLH
TRBJ1-4 | TRBV9 | ASSANLGTGGSTNEKLF
TRBJ1-3 | TRBV27 | ASSSASGNTIY
TRBJ2-1 | TRBV6-5 | ASSYPASDEQF
TRBJ2-1 | TRBV4-1 | ASSQRQGGVGYNEQF
TRBJ2-2 | TRBV20-1 | SASDRSDTGQLF
TRBJ2-2 | TRBV12-3/TRBV12-4 | ASSRPLSGAGELF
TRBJ2-1 | TRBV6-5 | ASSLLAGSSYNEQF
TRBJ1-2 | TRBV18 | ASSPSQGDYGYT
TRBJ2-3 | TRBV11-1 | ASSRAGVGTDTQY
TRBJ1-1 | TRBV20-1 | SAREGEGLNTEAF